This T cell receptor (beta chain) derives from a study of blood T cell repertoires in COVID-19. Study information: From the United States, Italy and Spain came samples of acute and convalescent COVID-19. The cDNA or gDNA used as material had been derived from T cells, B-cell-depleted T cells, or PBMCs.

Germline-derived CDR1 and CDR2 are SQVTM and ANQGSEA. The CDR3 totals 16 residues. V was shortened by 3 bases and J by 0 bases, with 15 bases between the two germline ends. TCRdb's copy holds only in-frame clones and misses some; the assay was immunoSEQ multiplex PCR. This repertoire shows fewer than 300,000 clones, roughly 90% found once; its top ten account for 0.95% to 1.2%. Clinical histories supplied by participants themselves formed the basis of cohort assignment. Recovered participants had two consecutive negative NP/OP PCR tests, healthcare professional clearance, or symptom resolution. This sequence was found in a woman in her thirties who had recovered from COVID-19. This chain links TRBV29-1 with TRBJ1-3; D is undetermined. The sample consisted of PBMCs or T cells enriched from blood (not recorded which). Here the CDR3 reads CSVEGGQHRSGNTIYF. CDR3 DNA: TGCAGCGTTGAGGGAGGGCAGCACCGCTCTGGAAACACCATATATTTT.